The source of this T cell receptor beta chain is a study of brain T cells in children with intractable seizures. Comment on this clone: The antigen remains undetermined.

Indicated time point: blood from clinic visit 5 months post-surgery; TSC patient then seizure free. The sequenced cases were selected for having the highest brain T cell transcript signatures. At least one anti-epileptic drug was given before surgery. This CDR3 is 13 amino acids long. Germline lookup yields CDR1 SNHLY and CDR2 FYNNEI. V lost 7 bases and J 5 bases, leaving 12 bases between the germline ends. Measured with immunoSEQ multiplex PCR; TCRdb has only the in-frame clones, and not every one. The profile covers about 340,000 clones, with over 90% appearing a single time and roughly 5.7% taken by the ten largest. General study results and limits: Viral specificity was inferred only from CDR3 similarity; HCMV serostatus was unknown.

The V call is TRBV2, the J call TRBJ2-1; D is unresolved. The clonotype was recovered from a boy in the first two years of life with tuberous sclerosis and intractable seizures. The sample consisted of peripheral blood, taken approximately 5 months after surgery. The CDR3 sequence: CASTTSLHNEQFF. The CDR3 DNA reads TGTGCCAGCACCACGAGTCTGCACAATGAGCAGTTCTTC.